Below are 30 T cell receptor beta chains sequenced from a single sample in a study of blood T cell repertoires in COVID-19. TCRdb's table, derived via immunoSEQ multiplex PCR, lists solely in-frame clones and lacks some. Counted here are about 280,000 clones, 85% occurring once; the ten biggest clones make up roughly 4.6%. Sequenced sample: peripheral blood. The receptor source for this set is a man aged 45-65 years with active or convalescent COVID-19.

This clone has a handful of counts. The gene calls are TRBV19 and TRBJ2-7; a possible D gene is TRBD1 (7 bases). The CDR3 is 14 residues long. Trimming left V 5 bases short and J 0 bases short, with 11 bases between. Germline V gives CDR1 LNHDA, CDR2 SQIVND (reference sequence). CDR3: CASSRQGGSYEQYF. CDR3 DNA: TGTGCCAGTAGTCGGCAGGGGGGCTCCTACGAGCAGTACTTC.

The V and J genes are TRBV12-1 and TRBJ2-5; TRBD1 is the table's D call and was not checked against the DNA. TRBV12-1 is designated a pseudogene. There are 17 residues in the CDR3. Here the CDR3 DNA reads TGTGCCAGCAGCTTTTCCTCCAAGTCAACAGGTATCGGGACCCAGTACTTC. This sequence encodes CASSFSSKSTGIGTQYF.

This clone was picked up a small number of times. The V and J genes are TRBV24-1 and TRBJ1-2, with D tentatively TRBD1 (5 bases). Trimming left V 6 bases short and J 3 bases short, with 10 bases between. From germline, CDR1 is KGHDR and CDR2 SFDVKD. The CDR3 is made up of 13 amino acids. Here the CDR3 DNA reads TGTGCCACCAGTTTGACAGAGGACTATGGCTACACCTTC. Protein sequence: CATSLTEDYGYTF.

The chain joins TRBV2 to TRBJ2-3, with 12 positions matching TRBD1. V shed 8 bases, J shed 3 bases, and the junction held 6 bases outside the gene matches. The CDR3 is 15 amino acids. CDR1 is SNHLY, CDR2 FYNNEI, per germline. For the CDR3, the DNA is TGTGCCAGCTGTCGGGACAGGGGGCGAACAGATACGCAGTATTTT. It encodes CASCRDRGRTDTQYF. The full variable domain, with the rest looked up from reference TRBV2 and TRBJ2-3, is EPEVTQTPSHQVTQMGQEVILRCVPISNHLYFYWYRQILGQKVEFLVSFYNNEISEKSEIFDDQFSVERPDGSNFTLKIRSTKLEDSAMYFCASCRDRGRTDTQYFGPGTRLTVL.

This chain links TRBV12-5 with TRBJ1-2; tentative D call: TRBD1 (6 bases). This CDR3 is built from 20 residues. Deletions cut 1 base from V and 3 bases from J, with 27 bases between. Germline V gene lookup returns CDR1 LGHNT and CDR2 FRNRAP. The CDR3 reads CASGLATWGGQGVIDYGYTF. The CDR3 DNA is TGTGCTAGTGGTTTGGCTACATGGGGGGGACAAGGAGTAATTGACTATGGCTACACCTTC.

The chain has TRBV12-3 or TRBV12-4 and TRBJ1-2; D not resolved. The V gene lost 5 bases and the J gene lost 3 bases, with 10 bases spanning the gap. The length of the CDR3 is 13 residues. CDR3 sequence reads: CASSPLGDYGYTF. The CDR3 DNA follows: TGTGCCAGCAGTCCCCTGGGAGACTATGGCTACACCTTC.

This sequence joins TRBV19 and TRBJ2-5; 7 nucleotides line up with TRBD1. Germline V gene lookup returns CDR1 LNHDA and CDR2 SQIVND (reference sequence). The CDR3 loop spans 16 amino acids. Trimming cost V 3 bases and J 1 base; bases outside gene matches: 8. The CDR3 reads CASSMGPAGGQETQYF. The CDR3 region has the DNA TGTGCCAGTAGTATGGGCCCCGCAGGGGGCCAAGAGACCCAGTACTTC.

The chain carries TRBV11-3 and TRBJ2-1; D is possibly TRBD2 (6 bases). Germline values: CDR1 SGHNT, CDR2 YENEEA. The CDR3 totals 15 residues. The germline V and J ends were trimmed by 0 bases and 6 bases, with 12 bases remaining between them. The CDR3 loop reads CASSLDYTGANEQFF. As DNA, the CDR3 is TGTGCCAGCAGCTTAGATTATACGGGAGCCAATGAGCAGTTCTTC. The full variable domain, its missing parts supplied by reference TRBV11-3 and TRBJ2-1, is EAGVVQSPRYKIIEKKQPVAFWCNPISGHNTLYWYLQNLGQGPELLIRYENEEAVDDSQLPKDRFSAERLKGVDSTLKIQPAELGDSAVYLCASSLDYTGANEQFFGPGTRLTVL.

This rearrangement joins TRBV7-9 to TRBJ1-2; 7 bases map to TRBD1. The CDR3 sequence is 12 residues long. V was pared by 5 bases and J by 6 bases, with 3 bases of the junction left unmatched. Germline V gene sequence: CDR1 SEHNR, CDR2 FQNEAQ (reference sequence). DNA of the CDR3: TGTGCCAGCAGCCGTGGGACAGATGGCTACACCTTC. Translating it yields CASSRGTDGYTF. The whole variable domain, remainder taken from reference TRBV7-9 and TRBJ1-2, is DTGVSQNPRHKITKRGQNVTFRCDPISEHNRLYWYRQTLGQGPEFLTYFQNEAQLEKSRLLSDRFSAERPKGSFSTLEIQRTEQGDSAMYLCASSRGTDGYTFGSGTRLTVV.

The chain links TRBV6-5 to TRBJ2-7; TRBD1 agrees at 8 bases. Germline-derived CDR1 and CDR2 are MNHEY and SVGAGI. Trimming took 8 bases from V and 6 from J; bases not matched to a gene: 12. The length of the CDR3 is 14 residues. The CDR3 sequence: CASHLGTGRGEQYF. The CDR3 DNA follows: TGTGCCAGCCACCTGGGGACAGGACGCGGCGAGCAGTACTTC.

The chain joins TRBV9 to TRBJ2-2; D unresolved. The CDR3 spans 12 residues. Germline assignment: CDR1 SGDLS and CDR2 YYNGEE. Trimming pared 3 bases from V and 7 bases from J, leaving 7 bases between. The CDR3 loop reads CASSALVGELFF. The CDR3 DNA is TGTGCCAGCAGCGCCCTAGTCGGGGAGCTGTTTTTT.

The chain's CDR3 is CASKGEDLNTGELFF. DNA for the CDR3: TGTGCCAGCAAGGGGGAAGACTTAAACACCGGGGAGCTGTTTTTT. The rearrangement joins TRBV2 to TRBJ2-2; tentatively, D is TRBD1 (6 bases). This CDR3 contains 15 residues. V was cut by 7 bases and J by 2 bases, with 14 bases left in between. Germline CDR1 and CDR2: SNHLY and FYNNEI.

This clone showed up many times. V gene TRBV20-1 combines with J gene TRBJ1-2, with D perhaps matching TRBD1 (5 bases). V lost 3 bases, J lost 3 bases, and 8 bases lay in between. CDR3 length: 12 residues. CDR1 and CDR2 from the germline V gene are DFQATT and SNEGSKA (reference sequence). The CDR3 nucleotides read TGCAGTGCTAGTGGGGGGGACTATGGCTACACCTTC. Its protein is CSASGGDYGYTF.

J is TRBJ2-2 and V is TRBV11-3, with 8 positions matching TRBD2. The germline CDR1 and CDR2 sequences are SGHNT and YENEEA. This CDR3 is 15 amino acids long. The junction had 9 bases not matched to a gene; V was cut back by 6 bases and J by 6 bases. The chain's CDR3 is CASSPKLAGSGELFF. The CDR3, as DNA: TGTGCCAGCAGTCCAAAGTTAGCGGGATCCGGGGAGCTGTTTTTT.

The V gene is TRBV27, the J gene TRBJ2-1; 11 bases match TRBD2. The CDR3 has 16 amino acids. V was clipped by 5 bases and J by 2 bases; unmatched bases: 5. Germline values: CDR1 MNHEY, CDR2 SMNVEV (reference sequence). The CDR3 reads CASSPLSGRAYNEQFF. For the CDR3, the DNA is TGTGCCAGCAGTCCCCTTAGCGGGAGGGCCTACAATGAGCAGTTCTTC.

This chain joins TRBV19 and TRBJ1-5, with D uncertain. The CDR3 is made up of 16 amino acids. CDR1 and CDR2 from the germline V gene are LNHDA and SQIVND (reference sequence). The V end was cut by 5 bases, the J end by 0 bases, with 14 bases between. CDR3: CASSRTVHYSNQPQHF. The CDR3 DNA reads as TGTGCCAGTAGTCGAACAGTTCATTATAGCAATCAGCCCCAGCATTTT.

The chain links TRBV6-5 to TRBJ2-3; a possible D gene is TRBD2 (5 bases). Germline CDR1 is MNHEY and CDR2 is SVGAGI. The V gene lost 0 bases and the J gene lost 14 bases, with 15 bases spanning the gap. The CDR3 is 13 amino acids. The CDR3, as DNA: TGTGCCAGCAGTTACTCTTCCGGGGATAAGGGGTATTTT. As protein: CASSYSSGDKGYF.

The chain employs TRBV27 and TRBJ2-7; 9 bases align to TRBD2. Losses at the gene ends were 5 bases for V and 2 bases for J; bases not matched to a gene: 4. The V gene's germline CDR1 is MNHEY and CDR2 SMNVEV (reference sequence). The CDR3 sequence is 14 residues long. CDR3: CASSQAGGPYEQYF. The CDR3 DNA is TGTGCCAGCAGTCAAGCGGGAGGCCCCTACGAGCAGTACTTC.

The rearrangement uses TRBV27 and TRBJ2-7; 10 bases fit TRBD2. This CDR3 region has 16 residues. J lost 7 bases, V lost 1 base, and 10 bases had no gene match. CDR1 and CDR2 from the germline V gene are MNHEY and SMNVEV (reference sequence). CDR3 DNA: TGTGCCAGCAGTTTATTCCCTAGCGGGAGTTCTGGAGAGCAGTACTTC. Amino acid sequence: CASSLFPSGSSGEQYF.

The V and J genes are TRBV27 and TRBJ1-4, with D tentatively TRBD1 (5 bases). The V gene lost 2 bases and the J gene lost 8 bases, with 12 bases spanning the gap. The CDR3 consists of 14 residues. Germline V gene data show CDR1 as MNHEY and CDR2 as SMNVEV (reference sequence). In nucleotides, the CDR3 is TGTGCCAGCAGTTTACGAGCAGGGCCGGAAAAACTGTTTTTT. Its translation is CASSLRAGPEKLFF.

This chain connects TRBV18 to TRBJ1-1; D is undetermined. This CDR3 is 13 amino acids long. V was clipped by 4 bases and J by 5 bases, with 11 bases between them. Per the germline V gene, CDR1 is KGHSH and CDR2 is LQKENI. The CDR3 sequence is CASSQGGRTEAFF. Here the CDR3 DNA reads TGTGCCAGCTCACAGGGAGGAAGGACTGAAGCTTTCTTT.

The chain is built from TRBV5-1 and TRBJ2-7, with D perhaps matching TRBD1 (6 bases). From germline, CDR1 is SGHRS and CDR2 YFSETQ. This CDR3 has 13 amino acids. Deletions cut 0 bases from V and 5 bases from J, with 9 bases between. The CDR3 spells CASSLERGNEQYF. The CDR3, as DNA: TGCGCCAGCAGCTTGGAAAGGGGGAACGAGCAGTACTTC.

The rearrangement joins TRBV18 to TRBJ1-2, with 9 positions matching TRBD1. Germline loops: CDR1 KGHSH, CDR2 LQKENI. The CDR3 length is 20 residues. Germline trimming cut 9 bases from V and 3 bases from J; bases unmatched to any gene: 26. Here the CDR3 DNA reads TGTGCCAGTAACAAAATTCCGTACGGGACAGGGATAGCCCTGGACTATGGCTACACCTTC. This codes for CASNKIPYGTGIALDYGYTF.

There are a few counts of this clone. The chain is built from TRBV2 and TRBJ1-2; D is perhaps TRBD1 (5 bases). Germline CDR1 is SNHLY and CDR2 is FYNNEI. Trimming pared 10 bases from V and 0 bases from J, leaving 12 bases between. The CDR3 runs 13 residues. The chain's CDR3 is CANRQGANYGYTF. In DNA, the CDR3 is TGTGCCAACCGGCAGGGCGCTAACTATGGCTACACCTTC.

This sequence joins TRBV4-2 and TRBJ2-7, with 8 bases fitting TRBD2. Losses at the gene ends were 4 bases for V and 1 base for J; bases not matched to a gene: 6. The CDR3 length is 15 residues. Germline CDR1 and CDR2: LGHNA and YNFKEQ. This CDR3 reads CASSREAGGSYEQYF. CDR3 DNA: TGTGCCAGCAGCCGGGAGGCGGGAGGTTCCTACGAGCAGTACTTC.

This chain connects TRBV5-1 to TRBJ1-4, with 8 bases aligning to TRBD1. This CDR3 contains 15 residues. V dropped 4 bases and J dropped 8; count of bases not matched to a gene: 10. Germline values: CDR1 SGHRS, CDR2 YFSETQ. The CDR3 nucleotides are TGCGCCAGCAGCCCGGGGACAGGTGGCGGCGAAAAACTGTTTTTT. This encodes CASSPGTGGGEKLFF.

The J gene is TRBJ2-7, the V gene TRBV6-4, with 8 positions matching TRBD2. V dropped 5 bases and J dropped 5; count of bases not matched to a gene: 8. This CDR3 has 14 residues. Germline assignment: CDR1 MRHNA and CDR2 SNTAGT. The CDR3 here is CASSSRRGGDEQYF. CDR3 sequence (DNA): TGTGCCAGCAGTTCCCGCCGGGGGGGCGACGAGCAGTACTTC.

The chain couples TRBV3-1 (or the pseudogene TRBV3-2) to TRBJ2-1, with D possibly TRBD2 on 5 matching bases. The CDR3 extends over 14 amino acids. The ends were cut back, 4 bases at V and 6 bases at J, with 13 bases in the middle. CDR1 is LGHDT, CDR2 YNNKEL, per germline (reference sequence). DNA of the CDR3: TGTGCCAGCAGCCCGGACTCCCTTGGCAATGAGCAGTTCTTC. Its translation: CASSPDSLGNEQFF.

This sequence joins TRBV11-2 and TRBJ1-5; 8 nucleotides align to TRBD1. V gave up 3 bases and J gave up 7 bases; unmatched junction bases: 2. This CDR3 is 13 amino acids long. Germline V gene lookup returns CDR1 SGHAT and CDR2 FQNNGV. CDR3 nucleotides: TGTGCCAGCAGCTTGGACAGGGAACAGCCCCAGCATTTT. This codes for CASSLDREQPQHF.

V usage is TRBV18 and J usage is TRBJ1-5; maybe TRBD1 (6 bases). V gave up 0 bases and J gave up 7 bases, with 10 bases separating them. The V gene's germline CDR1 is KGHSH and CDR2 LQKENI. The CDR3 sequence is 14 residues long. The CDR3, as DNA: TGTGCCAGCTCACCACCGGGGGCGGGCCAGCCCCAGCATTTT. This encodes CASSPPGAGQPQHF.